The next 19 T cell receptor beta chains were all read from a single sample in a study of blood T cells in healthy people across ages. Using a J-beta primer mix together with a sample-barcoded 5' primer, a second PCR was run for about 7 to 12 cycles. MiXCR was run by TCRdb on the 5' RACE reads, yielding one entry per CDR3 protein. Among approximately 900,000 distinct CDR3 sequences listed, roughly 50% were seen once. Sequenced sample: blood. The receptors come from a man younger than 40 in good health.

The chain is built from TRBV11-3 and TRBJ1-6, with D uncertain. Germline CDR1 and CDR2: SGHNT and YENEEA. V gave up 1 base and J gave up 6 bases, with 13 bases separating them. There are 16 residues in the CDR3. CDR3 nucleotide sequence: TGTGCCAGCAGCTTAGCATCAGGACGGATTAATTCACCCCTCCACTTT. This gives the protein CASSLASGRINSPLHF.

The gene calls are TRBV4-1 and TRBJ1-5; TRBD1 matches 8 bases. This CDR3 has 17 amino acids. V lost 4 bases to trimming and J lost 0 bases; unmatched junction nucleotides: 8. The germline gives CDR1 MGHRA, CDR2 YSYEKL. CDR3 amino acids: CASSPSGTGDSNQPQHF. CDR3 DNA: TGCGCCAGCAGCCCAAGCGGGACAGGCGATAGCAATCAGCCCCAGCATTTT.

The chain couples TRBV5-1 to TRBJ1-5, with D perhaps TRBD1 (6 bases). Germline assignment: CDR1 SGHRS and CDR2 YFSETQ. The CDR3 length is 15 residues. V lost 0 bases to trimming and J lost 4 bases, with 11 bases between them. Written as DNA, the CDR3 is TGCGCCAGCAGCTTGGGGCAGGGGCCTAATCAGCCCCAGCATTTT. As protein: CASSLGQGPNQPQHF.

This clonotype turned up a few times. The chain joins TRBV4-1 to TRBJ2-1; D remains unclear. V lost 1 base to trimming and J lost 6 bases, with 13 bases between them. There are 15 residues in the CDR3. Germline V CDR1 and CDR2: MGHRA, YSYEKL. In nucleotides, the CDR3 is TGCGCCAGCAGCCAAGGGGGATCCGCACTCAATGAGCAGTTCTTC. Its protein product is CASSQGGSALNEQFF.

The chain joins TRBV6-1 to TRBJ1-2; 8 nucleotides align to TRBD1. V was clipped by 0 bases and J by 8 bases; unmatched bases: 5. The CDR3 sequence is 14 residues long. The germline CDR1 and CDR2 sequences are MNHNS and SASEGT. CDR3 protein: CASSEAWTGRGYTF. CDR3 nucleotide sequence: TGTGCCAGCAGTGAAGCCTGGACAGGGCGAGGCTACACCTTC.

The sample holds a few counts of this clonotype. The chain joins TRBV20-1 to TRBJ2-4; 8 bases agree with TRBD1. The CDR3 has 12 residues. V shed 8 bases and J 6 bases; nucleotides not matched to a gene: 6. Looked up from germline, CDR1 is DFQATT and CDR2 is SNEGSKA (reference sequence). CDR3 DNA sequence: TGCAGTACCGGACAGGGATTAAACATTCAGTACTTC. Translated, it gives CSTGQGLNIQYF.

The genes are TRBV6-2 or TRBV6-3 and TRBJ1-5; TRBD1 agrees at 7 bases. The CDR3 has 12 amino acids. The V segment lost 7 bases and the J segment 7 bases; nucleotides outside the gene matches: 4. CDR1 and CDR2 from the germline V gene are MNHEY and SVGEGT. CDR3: CASKGQTQPQHF. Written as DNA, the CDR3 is TGTGCCAGCAAGGGACAGACCCAGCCCCAGCATTTT.

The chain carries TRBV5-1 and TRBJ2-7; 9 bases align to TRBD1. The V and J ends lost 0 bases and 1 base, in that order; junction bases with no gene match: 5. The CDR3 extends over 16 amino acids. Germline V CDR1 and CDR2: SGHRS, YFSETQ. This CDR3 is CASSLGQGEDSYEQYF. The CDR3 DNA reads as TGCGCCAGCAGCTTGGGACAGGGGGAGGATTCCTACGAGCAGTACTTC. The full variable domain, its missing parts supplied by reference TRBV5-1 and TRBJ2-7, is KAGVTQTPRYLIKTRGQQVTLSCSPISGHRSVSWYQQTPGQGLQFLFEYFSETQRNKGNFPGRFSGRQFSNSRSEMNVSTLELGDSALYLCASSLGQGEDSYEQYFGPGTRLTVT.

CDR3 sequence reads: CASSELSASGGLQETQYF. In DNA form, the CDR3 reads TGTGCCAGCAGTGAATTGTCGGCTAGCGGGGGCCTACAAGAGACCCAGTACTTC. The J gene is TRBJ2-5, the V gene TRBV2, with 10 bases matching TRBD2. Losses at the gene ends were 2 bases for V and 2 bases for J; bases not matched to a gene: 11. This CDR3 contains 18 residues. Germline V gene lookup returns CDR1 SNHLY and CDR2 FYNNEI.

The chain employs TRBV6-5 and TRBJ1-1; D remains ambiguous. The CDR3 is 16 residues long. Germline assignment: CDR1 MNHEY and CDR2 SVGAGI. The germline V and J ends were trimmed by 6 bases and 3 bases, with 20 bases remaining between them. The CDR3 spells CASSVHSGIGDTEAFF. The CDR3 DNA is TGTGCCAGCAGCGTACATTCCGGGATTGGGGACACTGAAGCTTTCTTT.

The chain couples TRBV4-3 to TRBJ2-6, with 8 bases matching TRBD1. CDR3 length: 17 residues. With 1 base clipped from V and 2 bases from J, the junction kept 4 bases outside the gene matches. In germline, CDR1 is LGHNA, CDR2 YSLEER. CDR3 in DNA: TGCGCCAGCAGCCAAGCACAGGACAGGGCTGGGGCCAACGTCCTGACTTTC. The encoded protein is CASSQAQDRAGANVLTF.

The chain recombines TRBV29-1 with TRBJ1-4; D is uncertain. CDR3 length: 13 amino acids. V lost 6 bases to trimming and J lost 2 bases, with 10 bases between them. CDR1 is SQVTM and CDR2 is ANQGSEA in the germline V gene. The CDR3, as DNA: TGCAGCGTCGCGGGGTCGACTAATGAAAAACTGTTTTTT. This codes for CSVAGSTNEKLFF.

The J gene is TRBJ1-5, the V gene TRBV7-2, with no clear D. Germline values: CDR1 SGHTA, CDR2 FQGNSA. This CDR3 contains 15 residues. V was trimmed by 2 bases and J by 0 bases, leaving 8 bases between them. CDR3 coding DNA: TGTGCCAGCAGCTTATACGGATTTAGCAATCAGCCCCAGCATTTT. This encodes CASSLYGFSNQPQHF.

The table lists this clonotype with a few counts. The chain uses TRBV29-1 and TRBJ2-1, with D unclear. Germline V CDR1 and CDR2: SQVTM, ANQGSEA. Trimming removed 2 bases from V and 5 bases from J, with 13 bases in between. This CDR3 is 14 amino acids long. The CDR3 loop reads CSVESDHRDNEQFF. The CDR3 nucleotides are TGCAGCGTTGAATCGGACCACCGGGACAATGAGCAGTTCTTC.

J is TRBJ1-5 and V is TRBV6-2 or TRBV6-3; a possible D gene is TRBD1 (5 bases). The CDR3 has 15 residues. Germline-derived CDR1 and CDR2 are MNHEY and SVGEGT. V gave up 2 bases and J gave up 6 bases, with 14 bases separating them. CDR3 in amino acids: CASSYPPGQVQPQHF. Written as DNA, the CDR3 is TGTGCCAGCAGTTACCCTCCGGGGCAGGTTCAGCCCCAGCATTTT.

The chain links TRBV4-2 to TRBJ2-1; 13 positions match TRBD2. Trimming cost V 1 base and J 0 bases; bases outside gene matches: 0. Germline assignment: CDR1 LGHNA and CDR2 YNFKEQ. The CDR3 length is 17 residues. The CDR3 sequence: CASSQGTSGGSYNEQFF. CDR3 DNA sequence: TGTGCCAGCAGCCAAGGGACTAGCGGGGGCTCCTACAATGAGCAGTTCTTC.

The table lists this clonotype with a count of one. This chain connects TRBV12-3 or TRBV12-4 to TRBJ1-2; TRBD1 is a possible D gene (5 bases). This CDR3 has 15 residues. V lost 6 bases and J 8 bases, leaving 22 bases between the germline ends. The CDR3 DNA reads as TGTGCCAGCAGCCTCGAGGGATCAGGGACTGGGGGCTACACCTTC. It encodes CASSLEGSGTGGYTF.

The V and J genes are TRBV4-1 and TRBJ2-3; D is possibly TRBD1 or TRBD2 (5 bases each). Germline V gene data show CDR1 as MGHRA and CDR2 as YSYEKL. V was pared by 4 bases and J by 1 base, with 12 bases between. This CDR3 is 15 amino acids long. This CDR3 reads CASSLRDGRTDTQYF. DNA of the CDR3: TGCGCCAGCAGCCTCCGGGACGGACGCACAGATACGCAGTATTTT.

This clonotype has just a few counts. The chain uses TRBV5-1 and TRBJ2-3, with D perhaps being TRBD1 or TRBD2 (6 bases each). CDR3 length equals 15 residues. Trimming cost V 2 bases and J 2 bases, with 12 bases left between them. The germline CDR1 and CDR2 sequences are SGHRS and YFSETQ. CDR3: CASSFGRTDTDTQYF. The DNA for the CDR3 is TGCGCCAGCAGCTTTGGGAGGACAGACACAGATACGCAGTATTTT.